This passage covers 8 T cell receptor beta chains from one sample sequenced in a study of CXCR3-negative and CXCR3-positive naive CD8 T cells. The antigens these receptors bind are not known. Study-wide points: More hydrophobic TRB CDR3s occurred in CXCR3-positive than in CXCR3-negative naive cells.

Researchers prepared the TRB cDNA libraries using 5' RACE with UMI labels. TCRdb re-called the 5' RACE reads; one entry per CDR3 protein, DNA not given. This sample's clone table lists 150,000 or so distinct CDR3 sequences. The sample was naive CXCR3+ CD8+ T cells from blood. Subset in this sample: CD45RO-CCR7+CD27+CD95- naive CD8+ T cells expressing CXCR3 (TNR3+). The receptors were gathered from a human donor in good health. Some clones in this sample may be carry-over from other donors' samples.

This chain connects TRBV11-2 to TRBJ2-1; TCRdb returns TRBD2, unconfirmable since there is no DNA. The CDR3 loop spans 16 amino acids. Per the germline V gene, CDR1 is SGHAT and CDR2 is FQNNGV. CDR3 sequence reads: CASSISAGVPYNEQFF.

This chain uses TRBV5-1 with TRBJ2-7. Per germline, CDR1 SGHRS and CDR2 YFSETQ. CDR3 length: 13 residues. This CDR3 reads CASSFGDSYEQYF.

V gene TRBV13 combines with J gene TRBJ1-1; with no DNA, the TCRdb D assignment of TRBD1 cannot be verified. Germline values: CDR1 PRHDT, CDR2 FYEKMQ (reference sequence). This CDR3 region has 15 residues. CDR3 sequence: CASSLLSGINTEAFF. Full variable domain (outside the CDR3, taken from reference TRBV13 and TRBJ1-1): AAGVIQSPRHLIKEKRETATLKCYPIPRHDTVYWYQQGPGQDPQFLISFYEKMQSDKGSIPDRFSAQQFSDYHSELNMSSLELGDSALYFCASSLLSGINTEAFFGQGTRLTVV.

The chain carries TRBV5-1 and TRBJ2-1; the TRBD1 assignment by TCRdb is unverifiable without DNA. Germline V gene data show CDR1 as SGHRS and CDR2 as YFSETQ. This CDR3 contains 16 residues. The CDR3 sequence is CASSNRQLSSYNEQFF.

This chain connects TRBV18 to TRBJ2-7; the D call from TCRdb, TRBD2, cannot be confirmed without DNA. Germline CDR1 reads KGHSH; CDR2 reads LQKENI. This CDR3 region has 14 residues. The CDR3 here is CASSPGDYSYEQYF.

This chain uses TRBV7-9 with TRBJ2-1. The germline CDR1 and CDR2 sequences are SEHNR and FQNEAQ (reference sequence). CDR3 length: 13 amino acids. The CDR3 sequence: CASSHENVDEQFF.

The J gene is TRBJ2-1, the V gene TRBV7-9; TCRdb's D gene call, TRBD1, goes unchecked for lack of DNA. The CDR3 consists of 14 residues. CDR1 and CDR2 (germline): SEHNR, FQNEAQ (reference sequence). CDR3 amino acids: CASSLTRGSNEQFF. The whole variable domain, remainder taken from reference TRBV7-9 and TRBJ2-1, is DTGVSQNPRHKITKRGQNVTFRCDPISEHNRLYWYRQTLGQGPEFLTYFQNEAQLEKSRLLSDRFSAERPKGSFSTLEIQRTEQGDSAMYLCASSLTRGSNEQFFGPGTRLTVL.

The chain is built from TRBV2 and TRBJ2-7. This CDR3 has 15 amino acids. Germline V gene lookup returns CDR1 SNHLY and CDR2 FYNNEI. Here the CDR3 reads CASSVGRLTPYEQYF.